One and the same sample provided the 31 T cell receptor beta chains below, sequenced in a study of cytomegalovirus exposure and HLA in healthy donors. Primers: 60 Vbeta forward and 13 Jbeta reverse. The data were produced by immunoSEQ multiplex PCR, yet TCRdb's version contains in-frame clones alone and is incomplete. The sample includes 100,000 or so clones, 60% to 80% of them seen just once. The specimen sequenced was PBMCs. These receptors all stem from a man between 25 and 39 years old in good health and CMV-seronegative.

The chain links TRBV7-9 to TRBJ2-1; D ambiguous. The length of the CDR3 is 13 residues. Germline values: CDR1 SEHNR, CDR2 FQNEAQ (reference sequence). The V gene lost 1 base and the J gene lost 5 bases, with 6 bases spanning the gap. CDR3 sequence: CASSLVANNEQFF. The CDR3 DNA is TGTGCCAGCAGCTTAGTTGCGAACAATGAGCAGTTCTTC.

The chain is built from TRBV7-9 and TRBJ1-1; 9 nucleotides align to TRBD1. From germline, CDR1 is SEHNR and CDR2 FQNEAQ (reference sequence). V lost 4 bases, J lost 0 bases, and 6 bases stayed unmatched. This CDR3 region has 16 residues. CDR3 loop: CASSSGQGGLNTEAFF. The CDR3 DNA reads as TGTGCCAGCAGCTCGGGACAGGGAGGCCTGAACACTGAAGCTTTCTTT.

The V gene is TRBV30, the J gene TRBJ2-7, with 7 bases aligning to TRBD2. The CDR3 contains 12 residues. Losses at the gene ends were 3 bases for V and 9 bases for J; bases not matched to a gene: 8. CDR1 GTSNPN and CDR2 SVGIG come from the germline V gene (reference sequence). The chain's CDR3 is CAWSGDYRSQYF. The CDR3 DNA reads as TGTGCCTGGAGCGGGGACTACCGGTCGCAGTACTTC.

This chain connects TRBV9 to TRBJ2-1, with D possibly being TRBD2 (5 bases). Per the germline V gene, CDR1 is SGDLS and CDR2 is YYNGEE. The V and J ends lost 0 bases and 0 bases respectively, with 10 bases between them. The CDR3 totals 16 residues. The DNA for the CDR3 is TGTGCCAGCAGCGTAGAGGCGGGCCTCTCCTACAATGAGCAGTTCTTC. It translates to CASSVEAGLSYNEQFF.

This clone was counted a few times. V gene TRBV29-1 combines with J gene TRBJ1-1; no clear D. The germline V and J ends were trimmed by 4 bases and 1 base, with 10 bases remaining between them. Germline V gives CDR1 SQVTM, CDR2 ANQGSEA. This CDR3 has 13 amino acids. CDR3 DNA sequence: TGCAGCGTTGTCTCGGTCTGGAACACTGAAGCTTTCTTT. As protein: CSVVSVWNTEAFF.

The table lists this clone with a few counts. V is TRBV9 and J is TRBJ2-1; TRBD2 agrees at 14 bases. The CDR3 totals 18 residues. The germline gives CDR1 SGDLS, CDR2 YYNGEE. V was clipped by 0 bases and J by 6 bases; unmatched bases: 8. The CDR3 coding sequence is TGTGCCAGCAGCGTAGCTGGACTAGCGGGAGGAGGGTCCAATGAGCAGTTCTTC. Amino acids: CASSVAGLAGGGSNEQFF.

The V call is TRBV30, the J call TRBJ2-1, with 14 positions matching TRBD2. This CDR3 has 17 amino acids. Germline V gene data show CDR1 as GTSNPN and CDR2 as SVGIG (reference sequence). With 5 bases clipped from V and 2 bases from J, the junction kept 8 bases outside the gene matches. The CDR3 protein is CAWAGTSGRGAYNEQFF. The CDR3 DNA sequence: TGTGCCTGGGCCGGGACTAGCGGGAGAGGCGCCTACAATGAGCAGTTCTTC.

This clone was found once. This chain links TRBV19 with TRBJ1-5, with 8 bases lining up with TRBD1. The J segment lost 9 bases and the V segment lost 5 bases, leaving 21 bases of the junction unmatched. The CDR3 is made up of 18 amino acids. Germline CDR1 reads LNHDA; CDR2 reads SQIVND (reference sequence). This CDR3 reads CASSYGSRTGSRMMPQHF. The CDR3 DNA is TGTGCCAGTAGTTACGGAAGTCGGACAGGGTCCAGGATGATGCCCCAGCATTTT.

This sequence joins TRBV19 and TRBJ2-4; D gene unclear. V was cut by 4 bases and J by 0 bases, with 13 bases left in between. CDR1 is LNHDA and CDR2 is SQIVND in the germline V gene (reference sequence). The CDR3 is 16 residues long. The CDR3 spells CASSSSSRVAKNIQYF. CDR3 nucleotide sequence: TGTGCCAGTAGTAGCTCGAGCCGAGTAGCCAAAAACATTCAGTACTTC.

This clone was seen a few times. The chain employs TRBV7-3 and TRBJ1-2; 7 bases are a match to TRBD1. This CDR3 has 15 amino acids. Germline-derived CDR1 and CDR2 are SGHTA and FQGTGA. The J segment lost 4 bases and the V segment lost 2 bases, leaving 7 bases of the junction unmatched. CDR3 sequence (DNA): TGTGCCAGCAGCTTAGGTTCAGGGGGTATCTATGGCTACACCTTC. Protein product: CASSLGSGGIYGYTF.

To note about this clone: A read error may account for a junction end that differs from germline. In nucleotides, the CDR3 is TGCAGTGCTAAAACCCCCGACAGGCTGTATTTT. It codes for CSAKTPDRLYF. The chain employs TRBV20-1 and TRBJ1-1; possible D gene TRBD1, 6 bases. Germline lookup yields CDR1 DFQATT and CDR2 SNEGSKA (reference sequence). This CDR3 is built from 11 residues.

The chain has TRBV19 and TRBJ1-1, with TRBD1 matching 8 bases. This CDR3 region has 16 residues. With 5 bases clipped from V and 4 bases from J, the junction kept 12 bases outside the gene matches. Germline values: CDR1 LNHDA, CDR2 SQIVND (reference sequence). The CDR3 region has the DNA TGTGCCAGTAGTCTAACAGGGGGAGGATTGCTCACTGAAGCTTTCTTT. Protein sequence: CASSLTGGGLLTEAFF.

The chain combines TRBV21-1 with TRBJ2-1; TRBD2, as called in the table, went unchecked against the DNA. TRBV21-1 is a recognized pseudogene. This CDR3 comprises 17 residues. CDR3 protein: CASSTPRRGLAFDEQFF. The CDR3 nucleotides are TGTGCCAGCAGTACCCCCCGGAGGGGACTAGCGTTCGATGAGCAGTTCTTC.

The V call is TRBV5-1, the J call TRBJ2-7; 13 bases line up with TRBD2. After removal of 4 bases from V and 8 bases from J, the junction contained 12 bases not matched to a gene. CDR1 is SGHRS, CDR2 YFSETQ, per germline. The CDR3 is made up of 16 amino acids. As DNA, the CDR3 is TGCGCCAGCAGCCCCGCAGGACTAGCGGGAGAGCAGAAGCAGTACTTC. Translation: CASSPAGLAGEQKQYF. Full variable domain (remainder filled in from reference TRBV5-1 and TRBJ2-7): KAGVTQTPRYLIKTRGQQVTLSCSPISGHRSVSWYQQTPGQGLQFLFEYFSETQRNKGNFPGRFSGRQFSNSRSEMNVSTLELGDSALYLCASSPAGLAGEQKQYFGPGTRLTVT.

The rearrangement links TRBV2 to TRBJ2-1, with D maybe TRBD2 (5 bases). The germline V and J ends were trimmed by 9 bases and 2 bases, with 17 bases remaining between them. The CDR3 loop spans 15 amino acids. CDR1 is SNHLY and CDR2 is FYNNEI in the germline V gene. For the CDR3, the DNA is TGTGCCAGTACCGAGAGCGGAAATACCTACAATGAGCAGTTCTTC. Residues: CASTESGNTYNEQFF.

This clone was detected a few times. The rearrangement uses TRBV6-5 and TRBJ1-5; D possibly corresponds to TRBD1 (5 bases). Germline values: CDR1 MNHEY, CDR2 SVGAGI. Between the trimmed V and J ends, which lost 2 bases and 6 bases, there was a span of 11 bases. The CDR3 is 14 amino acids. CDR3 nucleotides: TGTGCCAGCAGTTACGGGGCGGAGGGTCAGCCCCAGCATTTT. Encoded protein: CASSYGAEGQPQHF.

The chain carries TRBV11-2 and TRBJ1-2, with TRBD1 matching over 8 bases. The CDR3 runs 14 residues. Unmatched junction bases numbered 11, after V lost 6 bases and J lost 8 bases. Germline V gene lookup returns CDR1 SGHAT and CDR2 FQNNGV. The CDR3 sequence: CASSRPQGARGYTF. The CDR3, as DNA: TGTGCCAGCAGTAGACCGCAGGGGGCAAGAGGCTACACCTTC.

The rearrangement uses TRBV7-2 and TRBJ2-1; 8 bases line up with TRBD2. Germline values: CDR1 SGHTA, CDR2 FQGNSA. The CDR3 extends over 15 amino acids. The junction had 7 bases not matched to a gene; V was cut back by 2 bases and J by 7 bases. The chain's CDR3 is CASSLSGSLRNEQFF. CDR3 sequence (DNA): TGTGCCAGCAGCTTAAGCGGGAGCCTTAGAAATGAGCAGTTCTTC.

This chain's CDR3 is CASSRQGVYYGYTF. The DNA of the CDR3 is TGTGCCAGTAGTCGGCAGGGGGTGTACTATGGCTACACCTTC. The chain couples TRBV19 to TRBJ1-2; TRBD1 matches 7 bases. The CDR3 consists of 14 residues. With V trimmed by 5 bases and J by 3 bases, 6 bases remained unmatched. Germline CDR1 LNHDA, CDR2 SQIVND (reference sequence).

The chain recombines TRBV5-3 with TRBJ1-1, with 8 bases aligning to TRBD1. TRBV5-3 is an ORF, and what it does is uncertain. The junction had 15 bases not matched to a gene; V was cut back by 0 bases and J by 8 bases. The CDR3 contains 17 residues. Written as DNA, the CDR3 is TGTGCCAGAAGCTTGGGGGTACAGGGGGAGGTTCTAGCAGAAGCTTTCTTT. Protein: CARSLGVQGEVLAEAFF.

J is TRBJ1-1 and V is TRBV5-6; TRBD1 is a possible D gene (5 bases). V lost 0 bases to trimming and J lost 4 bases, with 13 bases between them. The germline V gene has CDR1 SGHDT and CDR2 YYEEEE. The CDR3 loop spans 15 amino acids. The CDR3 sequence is CASSLVGSRGTEAFF. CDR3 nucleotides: TGTGCCAGCAGCTTGGTCGGGTCAAGGGGCACTGAAGCTTTCTTT.

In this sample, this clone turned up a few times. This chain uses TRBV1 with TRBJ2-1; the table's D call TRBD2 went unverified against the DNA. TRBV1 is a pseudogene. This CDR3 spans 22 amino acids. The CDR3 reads CTSSRVAPGLAGEVPNRGEQFF. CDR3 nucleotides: TGCACCAGCAGCCGAGTGGCCCCGGGACTAGCGGGAGAGGTCCCCAACAGGGGTGAGCAGTTCTTC.

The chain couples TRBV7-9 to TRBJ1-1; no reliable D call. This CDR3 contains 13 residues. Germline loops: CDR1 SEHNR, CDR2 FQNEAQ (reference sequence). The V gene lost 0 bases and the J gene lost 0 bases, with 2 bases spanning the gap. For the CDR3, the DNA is TGTGCCAGCAGCTTAGCCTTGAACACTGAAGCTTTCTTT. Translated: CASSLALNTEAFF.

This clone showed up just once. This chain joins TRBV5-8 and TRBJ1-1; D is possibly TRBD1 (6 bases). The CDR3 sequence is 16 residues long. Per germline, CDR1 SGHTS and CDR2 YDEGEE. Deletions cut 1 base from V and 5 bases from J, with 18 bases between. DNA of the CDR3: TGTGCCAGCAGCTTGACAGGGCCAGGTGGGTGGACTGAAGCTTTCTTT. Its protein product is CASSLTGPGGWTEAFF.

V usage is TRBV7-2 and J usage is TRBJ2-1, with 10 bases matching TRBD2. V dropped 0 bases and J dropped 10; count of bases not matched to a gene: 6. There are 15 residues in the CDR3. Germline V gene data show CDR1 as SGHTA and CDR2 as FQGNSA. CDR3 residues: CASSLASGRAGEQFF. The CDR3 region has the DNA TGTGCCAGCAGCTTAGCCAGCGGGAGGGCCGGGGAGCAGTTCTTC.

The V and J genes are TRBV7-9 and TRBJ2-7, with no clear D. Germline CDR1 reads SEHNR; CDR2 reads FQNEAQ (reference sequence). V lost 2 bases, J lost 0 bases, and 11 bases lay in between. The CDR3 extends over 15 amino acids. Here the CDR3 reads CASSLRGVGSYEQYF. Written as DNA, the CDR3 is TGTGCCAGCAGCTTACGAGGAGTGGGCTCCTACGAGCAGTACTTC.

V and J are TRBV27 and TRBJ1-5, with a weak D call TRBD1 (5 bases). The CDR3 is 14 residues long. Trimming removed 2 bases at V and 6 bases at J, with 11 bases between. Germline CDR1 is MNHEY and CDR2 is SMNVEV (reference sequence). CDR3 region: CASSLLGGGQPQHF. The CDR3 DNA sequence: TGTGCCAGCAGTTTACTGGGGGGAGGTCAGCCCCAGCATTTT.

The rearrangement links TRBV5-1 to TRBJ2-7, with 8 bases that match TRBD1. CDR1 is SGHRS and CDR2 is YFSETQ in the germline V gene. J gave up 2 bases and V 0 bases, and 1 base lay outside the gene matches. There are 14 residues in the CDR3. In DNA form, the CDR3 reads TGCGCCAGCAGCTTGGCACAGGGGGCCTACGAGCAGTACTTC. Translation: CASSLAQGAYEQYF.

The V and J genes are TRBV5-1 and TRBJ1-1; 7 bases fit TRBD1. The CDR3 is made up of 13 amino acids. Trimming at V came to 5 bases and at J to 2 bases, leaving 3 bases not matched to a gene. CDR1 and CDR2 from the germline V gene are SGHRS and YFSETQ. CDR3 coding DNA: TGCGCCAGCAGTCGGGACAGAAACACTGAAGCTTTCTTT. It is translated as CASSRDRNTEAFF. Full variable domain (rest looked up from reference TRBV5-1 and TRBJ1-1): KAGVTQTPRYLIKTRGQQVTLSCSPISGHRSVSWYQQTPGQGLQFLFEYFSETQRNKGNFPGRFSGRQFSNSRSEMNVSTLELGDSALYLCASSRDRNTEAFFGQGTRLTVV.

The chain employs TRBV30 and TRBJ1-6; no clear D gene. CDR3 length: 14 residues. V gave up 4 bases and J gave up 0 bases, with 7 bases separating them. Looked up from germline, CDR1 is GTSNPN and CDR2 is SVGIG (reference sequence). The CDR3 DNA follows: TGTGCCTGGACGGCTAGCTCCTATAATTCACCCCTCCACTTT. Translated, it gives CAWTASSYNSPLHF.

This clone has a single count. The CDR3 loop reads CASSFNELAGEGQFF. DNA for the CDR3: TGTGCCAGCAGCTTTAACGAGCTAGCGGGAGAAGGGCAGTTCTTC. The chain carries TRBV7-2 and TRBJ2-1; 10 nucleotides align to TRBD2. Germline CDR1 and CDR2: SGHTA and FQGNSA. V trimming: 3 bases; J trimming: 12 bases; junction bases outside the gene matches: 11. The length of the CDR3 is 15 residues.